The source of this T cell receptor (beta chain) is a study of shared clonotypes between healthy human individuals. Study-level points and caveats: Though the depth was large, rarefaction showed that sorted-subset sequencing was incomplete. Tissues were not sampled, only blood, and their repertoires likely differ. Few donors limited the genetic and exposure-history diversity represented.

On this clone itself: The target antigen is unknown.

V gave up 3 bases and J gave up 2 bases; unmatched junction bases: 11. CDR1 and CDR2 from the germline V gene are MDHEN and SYDVKM. This CDR3 is built from 18 residues. The repertoire was sequenced with immunoSEQ multiplex PCR; TCRdb's copy has only in-frame clones and lacks some. This sample carries around 1.5 million clones, around 98% of them seen once, and the ten largest clones take approximately 0.44%. This TCR came from a man under 40 in good health. V and J are TRBV28 and TRBJ2-3; 10 nucleotides align to TRBD2. Sequencing was performed on naive CD4+ T cells sorted from blood. Indicated subset: CD45RA+ positively selected. In DNA, the CDR3 is TGTGCCAGCAGTTTGCTGGTAAAGCTAGCGGGAGACACAGATACGCAGTATTTT. This translates into CASSLLVKLAGDTDTQYF. Looking up the rest from reference TRBV28 and TRBJ2-3 gives the full variable domain: DVKVTQSSRYLVKRTGEKVFLECVQDMDHENMFWYRQDPGLGLRLIYFSYDVKMKEKGDIPEGYSVSREKKERFSLILESASTNQTSMYLCASSLLVKLAGDTDTQYFGPGTRLTVL.